This record looks at one T cell receptor (beta chain) sequence and its context. The antigen is undetermined. This CDR3 contains 16 residues. The ends were cut back, 0 bases at V and 0 bases at J, with 9 bases in the middle. Germline CDR1 LGHNA, CDR2 YSLEER. The sample comes from a study of Ad26.COV2.S vaccination and SARS-CoV-2 variants. As for the study in general: Once, or twice with 56 days between doses, Ad26.COV2.S was given intramuscularly. Study results and caveats: Substantial post-vaccination breadth of spike-specific CD8+ and CD4+ T cell responses was reported.

Treatment of the sample: some 19 received Ad26.COV2.S at low or high dose, single or two shots; about 5 received placebo; per-sample allocation not given. The investigators took samples on day 63 after the first vaccine or placebo injection. The table came from immunoSEQ multiplex PCR; TCRdb's copy has only in-frame clones and leaves some out. The repertoire holds around 340,000 clones, with about 88% as singletons. This receptor was identified in a person between 18 and 60 years old who received the Ad26.COV2.S COVID-19 vaccine or a placebo. V and J are TRBV4-3 and TRBJ1-3; D possibly corresponds to TRBD1 (5 bases). The input for sequencing was peripheral blood, taken in a trial of Ad26.COV2.S vaccine versus placebo. Written as DNA, the CDR3 is TGCGCCAGCAGCCAAGACGGCACAGGCTCTGGAAACACCATATATTTT. Translation: CASSQDGTGSGNTIYF.